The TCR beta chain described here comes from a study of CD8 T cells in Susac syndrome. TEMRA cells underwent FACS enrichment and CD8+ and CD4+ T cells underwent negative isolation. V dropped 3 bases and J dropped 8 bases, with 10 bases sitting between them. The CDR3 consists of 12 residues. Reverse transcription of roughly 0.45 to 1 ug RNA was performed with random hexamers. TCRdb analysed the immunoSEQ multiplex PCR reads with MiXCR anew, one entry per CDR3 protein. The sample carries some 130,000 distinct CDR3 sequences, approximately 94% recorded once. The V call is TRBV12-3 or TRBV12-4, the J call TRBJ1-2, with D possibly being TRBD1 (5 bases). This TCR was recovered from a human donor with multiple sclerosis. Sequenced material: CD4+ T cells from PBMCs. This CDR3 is CASSLTVGGYTF. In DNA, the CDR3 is TGTGCCAGCAGTTTGACAGTCGGGGGCTACACCTTC.